The T cell receptor beta chain described here comes from a study of blood T cell repertoires in COVID-19. Germline lookup yields CDR1 MDHEN and CDR2 SYDVKM. Germline trimming cut 4 bases from V and 0 bases from J; bases unmatched to any gene: 6. The CDR3 spans 15 residues. Generated by immunoSEQ multiplex PCR, the TCRdb table keeps only in-frame clones and is missing some. The data show fewer than 250,000 clones, more than 75% seen once. The rearrangement links TRBV28 to TRBJ2-7; 7 nucleotides agree with TRBD2. Sequenced input: peripheral blood. The TCR comes from a woman aged 55-70 years with COVID-19, enrolled during active disease. The CDR3 sequence is CASSSLRDYSYEQYF. The CDR3 nucleotides are TGTGCCAGCAGTTCCTTACGGGACTACTCCTACGAGCAGTACTTC.